This T cell receptor beta chain was sequenced for a study of regulatory T cells in long-lasting Graves disease. At the level of the study: Positive TSH receptor antibodies alongside over 5 years of antithyroid drugs were what marked Graves' disease as persistent. General observations from the study: It was in persistent disease that TRBV28, TRBJ1-2 and TRBJ2-5 were favored. Patients with persistent disease shared 2,741 public clonotypes, outpacing the approximately 920 shared by new patients.

Sample time point: persistent/refractory GD, antithyroid drugs over 5 years with positive TRAb. With RNA extracted from PBMCs as input, the TCR library was made. Patients of an endocrinology department in Xi'an, China, were included. Relying on iRepertoire HTBI primers and Arm-PCR of CDR3 regions, the team built TCR beta libraries. TCRdb reprocessed the multiplex PCR reads via MiXCR and lists one record per CDR3 protein. Among 500,000 to 700,000 distinct CDR3 sequences listed, approximately 31% were seen once. CDR3 length: 17 amino acids. V trimming: 6 bases; J trimming: 3 bases; junction bases outside the gene matches: 11. As for this clonotype: What it binds is not known.

The J gene is TRBJ2-2, the V gene TRBV12-3 or TRBV12-4, with TRBD2 matching 9 bases. This clonotype was sampled from a female donor with Graves disease. Material: peripheral blood mononuclear cells (PBMCs), obtained when the disease was refractory, from a patient treated with antithyroid drugs. The CDR3 here is CASSYLAGKWDTGELFF. The CDR3 coding sequence is TGTGCCAGCAGCTATCTAGCGGGAAAATGGGACACCGGGGAGCTGTTTTTT.